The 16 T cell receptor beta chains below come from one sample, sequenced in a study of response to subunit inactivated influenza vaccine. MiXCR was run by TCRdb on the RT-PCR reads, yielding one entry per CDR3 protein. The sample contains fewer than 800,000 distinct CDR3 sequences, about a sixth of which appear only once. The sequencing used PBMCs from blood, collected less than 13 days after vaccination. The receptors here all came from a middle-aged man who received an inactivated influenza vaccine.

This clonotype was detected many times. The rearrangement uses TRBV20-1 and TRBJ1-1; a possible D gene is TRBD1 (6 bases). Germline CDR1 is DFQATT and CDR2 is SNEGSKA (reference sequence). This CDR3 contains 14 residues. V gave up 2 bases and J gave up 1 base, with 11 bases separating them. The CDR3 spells CSARWGARNTEAFF. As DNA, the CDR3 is TGCAGTGCTAGATGGGGGGCTCGGAACACTGAAGCTTTCTTT.

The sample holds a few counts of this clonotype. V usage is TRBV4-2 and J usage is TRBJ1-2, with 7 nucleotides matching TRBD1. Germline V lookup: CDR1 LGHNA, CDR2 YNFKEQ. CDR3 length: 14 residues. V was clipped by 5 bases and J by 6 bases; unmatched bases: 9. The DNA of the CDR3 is TGTGCCAGCAGCTCCCGACAGGGAGAAAATGGCTACACCTTC. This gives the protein CASSSRQGENGYTF.

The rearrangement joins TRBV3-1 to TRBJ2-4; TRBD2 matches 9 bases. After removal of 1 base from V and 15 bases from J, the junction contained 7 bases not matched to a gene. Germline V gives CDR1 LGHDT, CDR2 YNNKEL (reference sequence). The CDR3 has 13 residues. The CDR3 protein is CASSQVSGGPVYF. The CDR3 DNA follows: TGTGCCAGCAGCCAAGTAAGCGGGGGGCCTGTGTACTTC.

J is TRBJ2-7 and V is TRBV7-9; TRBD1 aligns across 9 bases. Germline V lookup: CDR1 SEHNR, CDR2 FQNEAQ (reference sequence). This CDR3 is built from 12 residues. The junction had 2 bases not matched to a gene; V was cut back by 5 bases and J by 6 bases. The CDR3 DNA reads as TGTGCCAGCAGCCGACAGGGGGGCGAGCAGTACTTC. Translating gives CASSRQGGEQYF.

The CDR3 DNA follows: TGCGCCAGCAGTGAGAGCGCAGGGTTTGAGACCCAGTACTTC. Protein: CASSESAGFETQYF. This chain links TRBV10-2 with TRBJ2-5; D is possibly TRBD1 (5 bases). The germline V and J ends were trimmed by 2 bases and 5 bases, with 12 bases remaining between them. CDR1 and CDR2 from the germline V gene are WSHSY and SAAADI. There are 14 residues in the CDR3.

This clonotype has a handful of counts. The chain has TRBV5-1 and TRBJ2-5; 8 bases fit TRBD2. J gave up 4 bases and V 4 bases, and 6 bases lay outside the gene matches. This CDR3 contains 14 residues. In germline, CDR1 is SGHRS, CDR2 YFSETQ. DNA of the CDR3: TGCGCCAGCAGCATGGGACTAGAAGGAGAGACCCAGTACTTC. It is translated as CASSMGLEGETQYF.

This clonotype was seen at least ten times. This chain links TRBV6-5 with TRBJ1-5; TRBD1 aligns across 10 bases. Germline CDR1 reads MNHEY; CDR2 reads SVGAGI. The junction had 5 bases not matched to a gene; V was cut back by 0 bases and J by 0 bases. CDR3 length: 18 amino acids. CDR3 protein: CASSYSDRGRYSNQPQHF. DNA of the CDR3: TGTGCCAGCAGTTACTCAGACAGGGGGCGATATAGCAATCAGCCCCAGCATTTT.

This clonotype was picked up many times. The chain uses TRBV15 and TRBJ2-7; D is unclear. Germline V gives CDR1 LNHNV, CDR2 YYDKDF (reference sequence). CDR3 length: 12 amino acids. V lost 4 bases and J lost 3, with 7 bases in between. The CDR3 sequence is CATSKTNYEQYF. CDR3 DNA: TGTGCCACCAGCAAAACCAACTACGAGCAGTACTTC.

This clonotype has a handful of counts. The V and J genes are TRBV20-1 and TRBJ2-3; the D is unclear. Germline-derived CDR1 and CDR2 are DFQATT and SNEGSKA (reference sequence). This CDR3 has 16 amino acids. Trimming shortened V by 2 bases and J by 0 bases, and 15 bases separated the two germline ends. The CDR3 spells CSARSVGEASTDTQYF. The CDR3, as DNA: TGCAGTGCTAGATCTGTCGGAGAGGCTAGCACAGATACGCAGTATTTT.

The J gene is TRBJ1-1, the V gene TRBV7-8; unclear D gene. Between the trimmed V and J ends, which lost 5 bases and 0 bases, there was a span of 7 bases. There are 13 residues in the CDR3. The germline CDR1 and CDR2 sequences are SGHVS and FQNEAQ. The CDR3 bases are TGTGCCAGCAGCCAAAATCTGAACACTGAAGCTTTCTTT. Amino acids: CASSQNLNTEAFF.

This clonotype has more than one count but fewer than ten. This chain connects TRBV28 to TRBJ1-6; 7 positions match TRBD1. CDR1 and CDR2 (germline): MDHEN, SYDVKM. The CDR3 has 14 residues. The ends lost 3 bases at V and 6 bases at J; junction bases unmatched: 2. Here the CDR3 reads CASSLTGTNSPLHF. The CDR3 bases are TGTGCCAGCAGTTTGACAGGGACTAATTCACCCCTCCACTTT.

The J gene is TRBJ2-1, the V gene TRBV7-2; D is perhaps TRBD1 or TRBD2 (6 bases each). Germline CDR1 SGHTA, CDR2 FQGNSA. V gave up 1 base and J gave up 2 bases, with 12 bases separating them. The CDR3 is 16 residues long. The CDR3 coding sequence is TGTGCCAGCAGCTTAGTAACAGGGAGGCCCTACAATGAGCAGTTCTTC. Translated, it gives CASSLVTGRPYNEQFF.

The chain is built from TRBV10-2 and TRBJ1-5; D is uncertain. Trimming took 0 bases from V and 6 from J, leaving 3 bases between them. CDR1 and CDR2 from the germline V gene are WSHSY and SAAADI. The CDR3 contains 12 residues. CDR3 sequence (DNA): TGCGCCAGCAGTGAGTCCTCTCAGCCCCAGCATTTT. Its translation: CASSESSQPQHF.

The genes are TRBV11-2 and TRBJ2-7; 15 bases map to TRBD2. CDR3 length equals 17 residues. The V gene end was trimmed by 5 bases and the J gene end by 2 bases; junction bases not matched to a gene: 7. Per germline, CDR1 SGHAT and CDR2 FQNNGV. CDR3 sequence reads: CASSPGTSGRTAYEQYF. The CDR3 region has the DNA TGTGCCAGCAGCCCCGGGACTAGCGGGAGGACTGCCTACGAGCAGTACTTC.

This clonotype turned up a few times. Here the CDR3 DNA reads TGTGCCAGCAGCTTAGTGGGCGGGGGGGTAAATACGCAGTTCTTC. This encodes CASSLVGGGVNTQFF. The chain couples TRBV7-2 to TRBJ2-1, with 9 bases matching TRBD2. CDR1 is SGHTA, CDR2 FQGNSA, per germline. CDR3 length: 15 amino acids. J gave up 12 bases and V 1 base, and 10 bases lay outside the gene matches. The complete variable domain, with remaining parts taken from reference TRBV7-2 and TRBJ2-1, reads GAGVSQSPSNKVTEKGKDVELRCDPISGHTALYWYRQSLGQGLEFLIYFQGNSAPDKSGLPSDRFSAERTGGSVSTLTIQRTQQEDSAVYLCASSLVGGGVNTQFFGPGTRLTVL.

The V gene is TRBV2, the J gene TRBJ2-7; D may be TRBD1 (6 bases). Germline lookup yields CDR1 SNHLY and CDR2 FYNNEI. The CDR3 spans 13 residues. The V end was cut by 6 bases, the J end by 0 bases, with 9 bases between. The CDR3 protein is CASRQGPSYEQYF. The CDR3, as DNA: TGTGCCAGCAGGCAGGGGCCCTCCTACGAGCAGTACTTC. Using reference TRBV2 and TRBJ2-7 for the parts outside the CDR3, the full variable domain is EPEVTQTPSHQVTQMGQEVILRCVPISNHLYFYWYRQILGQKVEFLVSFYNNEISEKSEIFDDQFSVERPDGSNFTLKIRSTKLEDSAMYFCASRQGPSYEQYFGPGTRLTVT.